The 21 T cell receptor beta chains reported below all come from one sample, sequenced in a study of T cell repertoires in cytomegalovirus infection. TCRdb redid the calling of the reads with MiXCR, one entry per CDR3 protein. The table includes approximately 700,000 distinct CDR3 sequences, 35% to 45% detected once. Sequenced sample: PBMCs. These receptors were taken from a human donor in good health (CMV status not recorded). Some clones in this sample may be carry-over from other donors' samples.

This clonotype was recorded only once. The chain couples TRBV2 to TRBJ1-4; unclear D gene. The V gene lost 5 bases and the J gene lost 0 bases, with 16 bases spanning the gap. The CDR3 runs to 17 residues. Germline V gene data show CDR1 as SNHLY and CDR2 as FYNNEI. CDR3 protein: CASSLTQGRATNEKLFF. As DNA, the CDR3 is TGTGCCAGCAGTCTCACACAAGGACGGGCAACTAATGAAAAACTGTTTTTT.

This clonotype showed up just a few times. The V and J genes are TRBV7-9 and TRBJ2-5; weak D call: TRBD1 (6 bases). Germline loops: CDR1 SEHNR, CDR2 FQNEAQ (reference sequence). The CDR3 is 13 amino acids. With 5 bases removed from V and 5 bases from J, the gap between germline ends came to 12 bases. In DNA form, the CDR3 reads TGTGCCAGCAGCCCAGACAGGCTGGAGACCCAGTACTTC. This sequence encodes CASSPDRLETQYF.

CDR3 sequence (DNA): TGTGCCAGTATTATTAAAACAGGGGCCGAGCGTGGCTACACCTTC. Translated, it gives CASIIKTGAERGYTF. The V call is TRBV19, the J call TRBJ1-2; 7 nucleotides agree with TRBD1. CDR1 and CDR2 (germline): LNHDA, SQIVND (reference sequence). CDR3 length: 15 residues. Trimming cost V 7 bases and J 7 bases; bases outside gene matches: 15.

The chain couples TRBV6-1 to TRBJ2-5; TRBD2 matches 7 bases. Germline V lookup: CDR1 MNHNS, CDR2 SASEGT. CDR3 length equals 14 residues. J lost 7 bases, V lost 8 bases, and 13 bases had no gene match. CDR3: CASRVGGVERTQYF. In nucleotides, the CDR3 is TGTGCCAGCCGTGTTGGGGGGGTTGAGCGGACCCAGTACTTC.

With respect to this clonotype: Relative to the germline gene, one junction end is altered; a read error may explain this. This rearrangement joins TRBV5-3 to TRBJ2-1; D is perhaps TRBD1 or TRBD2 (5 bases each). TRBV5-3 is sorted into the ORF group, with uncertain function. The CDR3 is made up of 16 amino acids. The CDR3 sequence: CASSSSGTPLYNEQFF. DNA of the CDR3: TGTGCCAGCAGCTCCTCCGGGACCCCCCTGTACAATGAGCAGTTCTTC.

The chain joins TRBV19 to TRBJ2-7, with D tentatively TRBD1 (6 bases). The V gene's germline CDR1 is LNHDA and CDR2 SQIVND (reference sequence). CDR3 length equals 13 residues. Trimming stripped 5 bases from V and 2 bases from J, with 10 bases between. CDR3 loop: CASSVRGPYEQYF. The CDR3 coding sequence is TGTGCCAGTAGTGTCAGGGGCCCCTACGAGCAGTACTTC.

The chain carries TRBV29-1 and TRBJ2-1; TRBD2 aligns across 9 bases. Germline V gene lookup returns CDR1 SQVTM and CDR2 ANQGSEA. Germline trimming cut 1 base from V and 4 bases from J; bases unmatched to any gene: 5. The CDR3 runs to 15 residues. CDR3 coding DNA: TGCAGCGTTGAAGGGCGGGGGGGCCAGTACAATGAGCAGTTCTTC. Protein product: CSVEGRGGQYNEQFF.

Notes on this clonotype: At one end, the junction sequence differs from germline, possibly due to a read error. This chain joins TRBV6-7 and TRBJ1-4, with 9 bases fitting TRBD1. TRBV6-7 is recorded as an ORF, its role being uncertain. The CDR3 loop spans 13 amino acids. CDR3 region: CASKDRGGEKLCF. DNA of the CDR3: TGTGCCAGCAAGGACAGGGGCGGAGAAAAACTGTGTTTT.

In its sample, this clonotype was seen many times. The chain's CDR3 is CASSFLGLSNQPQHF. CDR3 in DNA: TGTGCCAGCAGTTTCCTAGGACTTAGCAATCAGCCCCAGCATTTT. J is TRBJ1-5 and V is TRBV28; D is unclear. Trimming removed 3 bases at V and 0 bases at J, with 9 bases between. CDR1 and CDR2 from the germline V gene are MDHEN and SYDVKM. This CDR3 has 15 amino acids.

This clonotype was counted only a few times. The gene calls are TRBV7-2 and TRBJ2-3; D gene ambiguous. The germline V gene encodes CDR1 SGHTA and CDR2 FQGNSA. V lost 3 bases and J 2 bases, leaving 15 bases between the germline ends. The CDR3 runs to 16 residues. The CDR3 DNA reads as TGTGCCAGCAGCTTGCTTCTGGGTGGGAACACAGATACGCAGTATTTT. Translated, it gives CASSLLLGGNTDTQYF.

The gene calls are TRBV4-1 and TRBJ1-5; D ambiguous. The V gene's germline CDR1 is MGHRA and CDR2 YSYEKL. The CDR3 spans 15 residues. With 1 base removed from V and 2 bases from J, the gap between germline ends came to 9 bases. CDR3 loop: CASSQGQDRNQPQHF. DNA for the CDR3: TGCGCCAGCAGCCAAGGTCAGGACCGCAATCAGCCCCAGCATTTT.

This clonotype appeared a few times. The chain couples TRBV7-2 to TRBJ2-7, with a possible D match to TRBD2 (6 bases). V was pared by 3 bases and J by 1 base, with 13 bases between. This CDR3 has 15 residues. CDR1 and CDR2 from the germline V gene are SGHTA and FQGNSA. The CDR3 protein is CASSFYHGSSYEQYF. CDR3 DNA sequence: TGTGCCAGCAGCTTTTATCACGGGAGTTCCTACGAGCAGTACTTC.

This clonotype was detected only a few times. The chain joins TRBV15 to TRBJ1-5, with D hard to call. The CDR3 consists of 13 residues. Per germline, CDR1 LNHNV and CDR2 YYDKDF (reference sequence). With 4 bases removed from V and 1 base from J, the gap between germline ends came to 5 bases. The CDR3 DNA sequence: TGTGCCACCAGCACGGGCAGCAATCAGCCCCAGCATTTT. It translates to CATSTGSNQPQHF.

The CDR3 DNA is TGTGCCAGCAGTGAAGAAGGCGGGAGGGCCGGATGGCGAGAGACCCAGTACTTC. It translates to CASSEEGGRAGWRETQYF. The chain has TRBV6-1 and TRBJ2-5; TRBD2 matches 9 bases. Looked up from germline, CDR1 is MNHNS and CDR2 is SASEGT. The trim removed 1 base at V and 4 bases at J, leaving 13 bases unmatched. The CDR3 runs 18 residues.

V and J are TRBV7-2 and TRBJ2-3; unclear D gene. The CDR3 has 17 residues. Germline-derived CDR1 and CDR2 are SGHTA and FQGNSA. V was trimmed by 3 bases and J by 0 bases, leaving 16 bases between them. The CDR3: CASSLGLGETSTDTQYF. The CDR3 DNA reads TGTGCCAGCAGCTTGGGTTTGGGCGAAACAAGCACAGATACGCAGTATTTT.

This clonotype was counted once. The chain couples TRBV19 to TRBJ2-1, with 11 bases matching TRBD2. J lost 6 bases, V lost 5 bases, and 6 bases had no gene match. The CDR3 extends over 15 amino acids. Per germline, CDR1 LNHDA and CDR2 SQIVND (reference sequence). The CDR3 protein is CASSARTSGSNEQFF. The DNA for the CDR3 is TGTGCCAGTAGTGCGAGGACTAGCGGGTCCAATGAGCAGTTCTTC.

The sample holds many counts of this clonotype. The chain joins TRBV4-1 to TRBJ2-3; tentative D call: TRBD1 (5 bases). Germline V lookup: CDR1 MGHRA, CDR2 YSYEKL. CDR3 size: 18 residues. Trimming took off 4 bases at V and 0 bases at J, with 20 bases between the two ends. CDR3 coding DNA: TGCGCCAGCAGCCTGGAAGACAGTGGAAGGGCTAGCACAGATACGCAGTATTTT. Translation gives CASSLEDSGRASTDTQYF.

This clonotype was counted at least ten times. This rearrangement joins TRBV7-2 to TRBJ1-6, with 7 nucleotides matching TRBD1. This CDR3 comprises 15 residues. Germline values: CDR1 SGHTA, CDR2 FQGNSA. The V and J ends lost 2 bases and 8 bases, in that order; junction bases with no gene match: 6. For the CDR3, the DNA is TGTGCCAGCAGCTTACAACAGGGGATTGATTCACCCCTCCACTTT. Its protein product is CASSLQQGIDSPLHF.

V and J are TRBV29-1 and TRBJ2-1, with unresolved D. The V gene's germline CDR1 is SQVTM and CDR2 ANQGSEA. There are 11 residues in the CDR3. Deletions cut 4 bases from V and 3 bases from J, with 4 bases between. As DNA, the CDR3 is TGCAGCGTTGGCTACTACAATGAGCAGTTCTTC. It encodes CSVGYYNEQFF.

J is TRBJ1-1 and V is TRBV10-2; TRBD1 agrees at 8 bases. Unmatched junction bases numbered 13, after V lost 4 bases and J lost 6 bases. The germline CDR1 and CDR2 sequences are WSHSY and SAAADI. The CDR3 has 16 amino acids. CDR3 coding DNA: TGCGCCAGCAGTGTATTCGCAGGGGGCAGGGACGCTGAAGCTTTCTTT. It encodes CASSVFAGGRDAEAFF.

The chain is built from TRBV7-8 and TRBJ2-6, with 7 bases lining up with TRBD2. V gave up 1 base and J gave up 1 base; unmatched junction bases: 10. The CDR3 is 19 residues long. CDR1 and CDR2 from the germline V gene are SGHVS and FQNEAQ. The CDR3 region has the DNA TGTGCCAGCAGCTTAGGCCTGGTCGGGGGGTTTTCTGGGGCCAACGTCCTGACTTTC. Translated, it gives CASSLGLVGGFSGANVLTF.